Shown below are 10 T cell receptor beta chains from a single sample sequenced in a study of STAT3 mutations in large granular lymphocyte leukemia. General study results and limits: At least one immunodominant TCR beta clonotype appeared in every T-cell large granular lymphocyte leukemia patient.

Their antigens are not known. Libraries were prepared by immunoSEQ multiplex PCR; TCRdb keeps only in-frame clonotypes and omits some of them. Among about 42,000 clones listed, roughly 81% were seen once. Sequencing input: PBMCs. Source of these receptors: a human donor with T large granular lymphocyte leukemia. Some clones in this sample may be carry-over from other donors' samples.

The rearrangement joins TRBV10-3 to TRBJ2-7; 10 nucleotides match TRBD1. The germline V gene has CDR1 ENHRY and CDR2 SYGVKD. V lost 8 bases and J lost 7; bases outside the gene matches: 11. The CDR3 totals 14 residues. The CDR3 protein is CAIRGDRGVWEQYF. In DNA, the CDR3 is TGTGCCATCCGCGGGGACAGGGGCGTGTGGGAGCAGTACTTC.

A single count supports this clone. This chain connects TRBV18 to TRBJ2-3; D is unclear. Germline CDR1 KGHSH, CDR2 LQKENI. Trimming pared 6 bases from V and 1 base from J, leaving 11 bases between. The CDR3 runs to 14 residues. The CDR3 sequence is CASSLGGGTDTQYF. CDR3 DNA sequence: TGTGCCAGCTCTCTCGGCGGAGGCACAGATACGCAGTATTTT.

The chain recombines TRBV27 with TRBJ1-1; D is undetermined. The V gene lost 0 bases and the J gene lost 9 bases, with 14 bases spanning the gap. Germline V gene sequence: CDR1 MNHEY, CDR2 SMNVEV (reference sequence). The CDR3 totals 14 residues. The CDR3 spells CASSLSALGRQAFF. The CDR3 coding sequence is TGTGCCAGCAGTTTATCGGCACTAGGGAGGCAAGCTTTCTTT.

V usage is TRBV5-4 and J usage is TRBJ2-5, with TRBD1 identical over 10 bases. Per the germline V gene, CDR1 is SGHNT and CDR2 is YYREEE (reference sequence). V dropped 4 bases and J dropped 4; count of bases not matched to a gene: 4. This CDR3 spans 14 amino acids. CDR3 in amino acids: CASSRQGAGETQYF. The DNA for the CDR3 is TGTGCCAGCAGCAGACAGGGGGCCGGAGAGACCCAGTACTTC.

This CDR3 is CASSHYQGITGELFF. The DNA for the CDR3 is TGCGCCAGCAGCCATTATCAGGGTATTACCGGGGAGCTGTTTTTT. The chain joins TRBV4-1 to TRBJ2-2, with D possibly being TRBD1 (5 bases). Trimming took off 3 bases at V and 5 bases at J, with 13 bases between the two ends. CDR1 MGHRA and CDR2 YSYEKL come from the germline V gene. The CDR3 totals 15 residues.

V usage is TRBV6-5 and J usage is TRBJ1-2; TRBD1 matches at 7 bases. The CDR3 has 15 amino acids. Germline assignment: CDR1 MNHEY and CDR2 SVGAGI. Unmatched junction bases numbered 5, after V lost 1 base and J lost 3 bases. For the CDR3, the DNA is TGTGCCAGCAGTTACTTGCCAGGGGGAGACTATGGCTACACCTTC. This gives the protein CASSYLPGGDYGYTF.

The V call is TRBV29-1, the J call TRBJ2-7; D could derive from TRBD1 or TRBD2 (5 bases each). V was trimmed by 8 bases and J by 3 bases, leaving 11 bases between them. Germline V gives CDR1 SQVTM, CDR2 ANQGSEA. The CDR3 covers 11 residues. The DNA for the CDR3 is TGCAGCACTGGGACGGGCTACGAGCAGTACTTC. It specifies CSTGTGYEQYF.

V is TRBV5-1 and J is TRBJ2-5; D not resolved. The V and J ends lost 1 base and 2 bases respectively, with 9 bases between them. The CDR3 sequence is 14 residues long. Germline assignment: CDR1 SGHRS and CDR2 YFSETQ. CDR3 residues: CASSLFLEQETQYF. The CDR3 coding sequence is TGCGCCAGCAGCTTGTTCCTAGAACAAGAGACCCAGTACTTC. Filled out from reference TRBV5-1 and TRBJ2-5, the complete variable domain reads KAGVTQTPRYLIKTRGQQVTLSCSPISGHRSVSWYQQTPGQGLQFLFEYFSETQRNKGNFPGRFSGRQFSNSRSEMNVSTLELGDSALYLCASSLFLEQETQYFGPGTRLLVL.

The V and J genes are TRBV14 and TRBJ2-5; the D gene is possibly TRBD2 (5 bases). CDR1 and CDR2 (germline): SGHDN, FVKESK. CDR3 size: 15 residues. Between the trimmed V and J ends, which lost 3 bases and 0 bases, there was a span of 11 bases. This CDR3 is CASSHRTGYQETQYF. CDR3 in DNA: TGTGCCAGCAGCCACCGGACGGGGTACCAAGAGACCCAGTACTTC.

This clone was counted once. DNA of the CDR3: TGTGCCAGCAGCTCGACCCAAGAGACCCAGTACTTC. Translating it yields CASSSTQETQYF. J is TRBJ2-5 and V is TRBV11-2; D uncertain. The CDR3 has 12 residues. The V and J ends lost 4 bases and 1 base respectively, with 4 bases between them. Germline values: CDR1 SGHAT, CDR2 FQNNGV.